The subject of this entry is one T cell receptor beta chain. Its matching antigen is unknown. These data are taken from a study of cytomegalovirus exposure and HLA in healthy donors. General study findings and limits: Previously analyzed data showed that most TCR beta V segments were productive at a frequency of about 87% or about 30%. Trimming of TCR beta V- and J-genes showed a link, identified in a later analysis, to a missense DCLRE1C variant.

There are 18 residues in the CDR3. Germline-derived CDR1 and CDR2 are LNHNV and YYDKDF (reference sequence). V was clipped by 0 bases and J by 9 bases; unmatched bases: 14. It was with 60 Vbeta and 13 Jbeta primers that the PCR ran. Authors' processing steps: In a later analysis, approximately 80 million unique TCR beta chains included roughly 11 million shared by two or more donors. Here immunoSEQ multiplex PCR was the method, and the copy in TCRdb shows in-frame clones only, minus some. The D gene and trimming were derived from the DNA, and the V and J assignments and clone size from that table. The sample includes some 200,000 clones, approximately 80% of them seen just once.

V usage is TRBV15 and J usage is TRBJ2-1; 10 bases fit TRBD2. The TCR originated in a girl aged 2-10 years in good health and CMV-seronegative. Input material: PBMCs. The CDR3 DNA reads TGTGCCACCAGCAGAGATTTCGTAGCTAGCGGGGGTCCCAGTGAGCAGTTCTTC. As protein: CATSRDFVASGGPSEQFF.